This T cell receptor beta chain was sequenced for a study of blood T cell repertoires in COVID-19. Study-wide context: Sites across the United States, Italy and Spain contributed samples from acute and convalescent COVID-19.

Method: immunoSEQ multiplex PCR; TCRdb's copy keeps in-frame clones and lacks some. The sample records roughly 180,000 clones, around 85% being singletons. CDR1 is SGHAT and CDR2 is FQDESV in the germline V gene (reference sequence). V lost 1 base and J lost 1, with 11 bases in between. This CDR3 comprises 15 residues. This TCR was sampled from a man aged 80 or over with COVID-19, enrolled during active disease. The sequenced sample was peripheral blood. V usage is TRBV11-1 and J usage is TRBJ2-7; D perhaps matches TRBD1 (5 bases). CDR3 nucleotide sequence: TGTGCCAGCAGCTTAGATATAGGGGTTTCCTACGAGCAGTACTTC. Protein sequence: CASSLDIGVSYEQYF.